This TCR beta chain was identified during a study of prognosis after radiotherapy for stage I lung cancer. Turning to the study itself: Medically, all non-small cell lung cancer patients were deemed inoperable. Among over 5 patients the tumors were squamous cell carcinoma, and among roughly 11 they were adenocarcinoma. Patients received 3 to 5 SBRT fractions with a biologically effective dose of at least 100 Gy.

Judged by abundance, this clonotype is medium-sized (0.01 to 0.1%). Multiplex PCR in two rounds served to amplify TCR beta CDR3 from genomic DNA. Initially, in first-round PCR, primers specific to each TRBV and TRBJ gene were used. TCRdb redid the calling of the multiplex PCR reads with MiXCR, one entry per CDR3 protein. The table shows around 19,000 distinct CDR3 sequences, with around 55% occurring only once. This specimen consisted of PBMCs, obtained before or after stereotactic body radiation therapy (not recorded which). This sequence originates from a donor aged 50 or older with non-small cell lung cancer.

The chain's CDR3 is CASSLTQGGRNTIYF. CDR3 DNA sequence: TGTGCCAGCAGCCTCACACAGGGGGGAAGAAACACCATATATTTT. V usage is TRBV2 and J usage is TRBJ1-3, with 8 bases that match TRBD1. The length of the CDR3 is 15 residues. Looked up from germline, CDR1 is SNHLY and CDR2 is FYNNEI. The J segment lost 5 bases and the V segment lost 6 bases, leaving 9 bases of the junction unmatched.